What follows are 14 T cell receptor beta chains derived from one specimen sequenced in a study of T cell responses to AZD1222 COVID-19 vaccine. Some clones are missing from TCRdb's copy, which holds only in-frame ones; the method was immunoSEQ multiplex PCR. Here the sample spans around 180,000 clones, around nine tenths being singletons. Sequencing used peripheral blood, obtained on day 0 of AZD1222 vaccination. Receptors were obtained from an adult in good health.

The chain links TRBV19 to TRBJ1-3; 8 nucleotides agree with TRBD1. The CDR3 is made up of 17 amino acids. The trim removed 6 bases at V and 2 bases at J, leaving 12 bases unmatched. Germline values: CDR1 LNHDA, CDR2 SQIVND (reference sequence). The CDR3 loop reads CASSPLRQGKTGNTIYF. The CDR3 DNA sequence: TGTGCCAGTAGCCCTCTCCGACAGGGGAAAACTGGAAACACCATATATTTT.

A remark on this clone: The germline gene is not matched at one end of the junction; a read error may be the cause. V usage is TRBV20-1 and J usage is TRBJ1-6, with unresolved D. The CDR3 sequence is 11 residues long. Germline V gene sequence: CDR1 DFQATT, CDR2 SNEGSKA (reference sequence). The CDR3 DNA follows: TGCAGTGCTAGGACGCCGGGAGCTACCCCTTTT. It codes for CSARTPGATPF.

Only a few counts were recorded for this clone. J is TRBJ2-5 and V is TRBV19; 7 bases line up with TRBD2. The CDR3 is 14 residues long. CDR1 is LNHDA, CDR2 SQIVND, per germline (reference sequence). The CDR3 sequence: CASKPRTRQETQYF. CDR3 DNA sequence: TGTGCTTCTAAACCGCGGACTAGACAAGAGACCCAGTACTTC.

This clone was seen just once. The rearrangement joins TRBV5-1 to TRBJ1-1; D is perhaps TRBD1 (6 bases). V lost 5 bases, J lost 4 bases, and 18 bases lay in between. The CDR3 covers 15 residues. Per germline, CDR1 SGHRS and CDR2 YFSETQ. The CDR3 protein is CASSPSQGLSTEAFF. CDR3 bases: TGCGCCAGCAGTCCGTCGCAGGGGTTGAGCACTGAAGCTTTCTTT.

The rearrangement uses TRBV7-3 and TRBJ2-1, with D unclear. The length of the CDR3 is 15 residues. Trimming removed 1 base at V and 2 bases at J, with 9 bases between. Looked up from germline, CDR1 is SGHTA and CDR2 is FQGTGA. The CDR3 region is CASSLSVGTYNEQFF. In DNA, the CDR3 is TGTGCCAGCAGCTTAAGTGTGGGGACCTACAATGAGCAGTTCTTC.

This chain uses TRBV7-2 with TRBJ2-3, with 7 bases lining up with TRBD2. Germline lookup yields CDR1 SGHTA and CDR2 FQGNSA. This CDR3 is built from 15 residues. The junction had 10 bases not matched to a gene; V was cut back by 5 bases and J by 5 bases. CDR3 nucleotides: TGTGCCAGCAGCCCCTTAGGGACGGGGGGAGATACGCAGTATTTT. Translation gives CASSPLGTGGDTQYF.

V usage is TRBV7-9 and J usage is TRBJ1-3; 7 positions agree with TRBD1. V was clipped by 5 bases and J by 0 bases; unmatched bases: 10. CDR3 size: 17 residues. CDR1 is SEHNR, CDR2 FQNEAQ, per germline (reference sequence). The CDR3 sequence: CASSRMGQGDSGNTIYF. The DNA for the CDR3 is TGTGCCAGCAGCCGGATGGGGCAGGGGGACTCTGGAAACACCATATATTTT.

The chain is built from TRBV9 and TRBJ2-4, with unresolved D. The germline V gene has CDR1 SGDLS and CDR2 YYNGEE. Trimming took off 4 bases at V and 6 bases at J, with 14 bases between the two ends. CDR3 length equals 14 residues. CDR3 DNA: TGTGCCAGCAGCCCCGGGCGCGAAGTAAACATTCAGTACTTC. Residues: CASSPGREVNIQYF.

V is TRBV19 and J is TRBJ1-5; D unclear. V lost 7 bases to trimming and J lost 4 bases, with 11 bases between them. This CDR3 is 13 amino acids long. CDR1 and CDR2 (germline): LNHDA, SQIVND (reference sequence). CDR3 protein: CASNRDTNQPQHF. Here the CDR3 DNA reads TGTGCCAGTAATAGAGACACGAATCAGCCCCAGCATTTT.

The chain uses TRBV11-3 and TRBJ2-1; no clear D gene. Trimming removed 5 bases from V and 9 bases from J, with 14 bases in between. Germline CDR1 is SGHNT and CDR2 is YENEEA. The CDR3 length is 13 residues. The CDR3 reads CASSADSYGEQFF. In DNA, the CDR3 is TGTGCCAGCAGCGCAGACTCCTACGGTGAGCAGTTCTTC.

This chain connects TRBV19 to TRBJ2-5; 8 bases match TRBD2. This CDR3 region has 15 residues. V lost 5 bases, J lost 0 bases, and 5 bases stayed unmatched. Germline values: CDR1 LNHDA, CDR2 SQIVND (reference sequence). The CDR3 nucleotides read TGTGCCAGTAGTCCGAGCGGGGGCTACCAAGAGACCCAGTACTTC. Its protein product is CASSPSGGYQETQYF. Filled out from reference TRBV19 and TRBJ2-5, the complete variable domain reads DGGITQSPKYLFRKEGQNVTLSCEQNLNHDAMYWYRQDPGQGLRLIYYSQIVNDFQKGDIAEGYSVSREKKESFPLTVTSAQKNPTAFYLCASSPSGGYQETQYFGPGTRLLVL.

V usage is TRBV7-3 and J usage is TRBJ2-3; D uncertain. Germline V gene data show CDR1 as SGHTA and CDR2 as FQGTGA. This CDR3 contains 14 residues. Trimming removed 0 bases at V and 5 bases at J, with 9 bases between. CDR3 sequence reads: CASSLTGARDTQYF. The CDR3 coding sequence is TGTGCCAGCAGCTTAACGGGCGCCCGAGATACGCAGTATTTT.

The chain couples TRBV2 to TRBJ1-5; D may be TRBD1 (5 bases). Germline V lookup: CDR1 SNHLY, CDR2 FYNNEI. The V and J ends lost 6 bases and 1 base respectively, with 13 bases between them. The CDR3 totals 15 residues. CDR3 coding DNA: TGTGCCAGCAGGACCCGGGACCCCAGCAATCAGCCCCAGCATTTT. Translated: CASRTRDPSNQPQHF.

The CDR3 reads CASSRSTGMNTEAFF. Written as DNA, the CDR3 is TGTGCCAGCAGTCGATCGACAGGAATGAACACTGAAGCTTTCTTT. The rearrangement links TRBV6-6 to TRBJ1-1, with D maybe TRBD1 (6 bases). This CDR3 contains 15 residues. Trimming cost V 5 bases and J 0 bases, with 13 bases left between them. In germline, CDR1 is MNHNY, CDR2 SVGAGI (reference sequence).